The 7 T cell receptor beta chains in this list originate from one sample, sequenced in a study of cytotoxic CD8 clonotypes in ibrutinib-treated CLL. Clones were sequenced by immunoSEQ multiplex PCR, and TCRdb holds only the in-frame ones, with some missing. Of some 98,000 clones listed, approximately 80% are singletons. This material consisted of PBMCs, taken after 12 months of ibrutinib treatment. These receptors all stem from a human donor with chronic lymphocytic leukemia.

This clone was counted a few times. The rearrangement links TRBV5-1 to TRBJ1-6, with 9 bases matching TRBD1. With V trimmed by 8 bases and J by 8 bases, 2 bases remained unmatched. CDR3 length: 12 amino acids. The germline V gene encodes CDR1 SGHRS and CDR2 YFSETQ. CDR3 bases: TGCGCCAGTCGACAGGGGGATTCACCCCTCCACTTT. Protein product: CASRQGDSPLHF.

V gene TRBV4-2 combines with J gene TRBJ2-7, with D perhaps assigned TRBD1 or TRBD2 (5 bases each). The germline V and J ends were trimmed by 4 bases and 3 bases, with 13 bases remaining between them. The CDR3 length is 14 residues. Germline assignment: CDR1 LGHNA and CDR2 YNFKEQ. This CDR3 reads CASSPRGTFYEQYF. The CDR3 DNA is TGTGCCAGCAGCCCGAGGGGCACCTTCTACGAGCAGTACTTC.

The J gene is TRBJ2-1, the V gene TRBV7-7, with TRBD1 matching 7 bases. V was pared by 1 base and J by 10 bases, with 7 bases of the junction left unmatched. CDR1 is SSHAT, CDR2 FNYEAQ, per germline (reference sequence). The CDR3 has 14 residues. CDR3 amino acids: CASSLGGGSREQFF. DNA of the CDR3: TGTGCCAGCAGCTTAGGAGGGGGCTCACGGGAGCAGTTCTTC.

The chain is built from TRBV6-6 and TRBJ1-5; 9 bases fit TRBD1. V shed 6 bases and J 6 bases; nucleotides not matched to a gene: 6. The CDR3 runs to 14 residues. Germline V gives CDR1 MNHNY, CDR2 SVGAGI (reference sequence). The CDR3 loop reads CASRGGQGGQPQHF. The CDR3 region has the DNA TGTGCCAGCAGGGGGGGACAGGGCGGTCAGCCCCAGCATTTT.

This clone was detected once. The chain combines TRBV19 with TRBJ1-2, with 7 positions matching TRBD1. Germline CDR1 and CDR2: LNHDA and SQIVND (reference sequence). The CDR3 covers 14 residues. Trimming cost V 7 bases and J 2 bases; bases outside gene matches: 7. The CDR3, as DNA: TGTGCCAGTACAAAGACAGGGACGAACTATGGCTACACCTTC. Protein: CASTKTGTNYGYTF.

Notes on this clone: Other DNA sequences within the sample encode an identical CDR3. The J gene is TRBJ2-3, the V gene TRBV4-1; TRBD2 matches at 13 bases. Germline trimming cut 4 bases from V and 3 bases from J; bases unmatched to any gene: 4. The CDR3 sequence is 16 residues long. The V gene's germline CDR1 is MGHRA and CDR2 YSYEKL. CDR3 coding DNA: TGCGCCAGCAGCCTCGGACTAGCGGGGGTAACAGATACGCAGTATTTT. Translating it yields CASSLGLAGVTDTQYF.

The V and J genes are TRBV18 and TRBJ2-2; TRBD1 matches at 7 bases. Trimming took 0 bases from V and 6 from J; bases not matched to a gene: 7. There are 16 residues in the CDR3. Germline V gene sequence: CDR1 KGHSH, CDR2 LQKENI. The CDR3 DNA follows: TGTGCCAGCTCACCACCGGAAACAGGGGCGTCCGGGGAGCTGTTTTTT. Amino acids: CASSPPETGASGELFF.